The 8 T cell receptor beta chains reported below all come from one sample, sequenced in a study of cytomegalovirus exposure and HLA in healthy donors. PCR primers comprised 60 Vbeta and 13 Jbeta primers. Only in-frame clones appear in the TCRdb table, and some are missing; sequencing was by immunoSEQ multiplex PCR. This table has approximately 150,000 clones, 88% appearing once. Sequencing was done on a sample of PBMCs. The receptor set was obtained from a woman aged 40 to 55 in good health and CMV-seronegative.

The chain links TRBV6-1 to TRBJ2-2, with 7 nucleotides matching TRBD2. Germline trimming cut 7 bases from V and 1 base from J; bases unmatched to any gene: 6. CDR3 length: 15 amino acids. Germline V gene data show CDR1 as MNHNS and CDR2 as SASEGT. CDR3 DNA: TGTGCCAGCACTCCGAGGGAGGGGAACACCGGGGAGCTGTTTTTT. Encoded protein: CASTPREGNTGELFF.

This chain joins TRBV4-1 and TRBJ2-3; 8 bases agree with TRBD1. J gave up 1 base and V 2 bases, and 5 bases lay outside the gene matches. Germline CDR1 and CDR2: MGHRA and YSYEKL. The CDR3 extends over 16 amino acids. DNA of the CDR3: TGCGCCAGCAGCCAAACCGGGACAGGAGGCACAGATACGCAGTATTTT. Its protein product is CASSQTGTGGTDTQYF.

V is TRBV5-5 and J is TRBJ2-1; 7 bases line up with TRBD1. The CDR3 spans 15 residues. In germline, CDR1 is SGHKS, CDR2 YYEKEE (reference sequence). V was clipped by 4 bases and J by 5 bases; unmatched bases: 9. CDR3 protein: CASSRLQGIDNEQFF. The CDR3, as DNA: TGTGCCAGCAGCCGTTTACAGGGGATAGACAATGAGCAGTTCTTC.

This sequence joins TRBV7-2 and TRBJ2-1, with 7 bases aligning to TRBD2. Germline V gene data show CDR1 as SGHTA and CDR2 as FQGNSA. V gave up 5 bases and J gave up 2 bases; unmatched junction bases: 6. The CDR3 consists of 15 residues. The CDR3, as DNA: TGTGCCAGCAGCCCGCAAGCGGGAACCTACAATGAGCAGTTCTTC. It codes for CASSPQAGTYNEQFF.

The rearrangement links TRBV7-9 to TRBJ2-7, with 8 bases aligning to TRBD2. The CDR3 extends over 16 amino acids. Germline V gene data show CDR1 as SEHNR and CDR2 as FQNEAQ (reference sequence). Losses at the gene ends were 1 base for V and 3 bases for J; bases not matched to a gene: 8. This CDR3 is CASSLESGLGYYEQYF. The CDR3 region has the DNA TGTGCCAGCAGCTTAGAATCGGGACTAGGTTACTACGAGCAGTACTTC.

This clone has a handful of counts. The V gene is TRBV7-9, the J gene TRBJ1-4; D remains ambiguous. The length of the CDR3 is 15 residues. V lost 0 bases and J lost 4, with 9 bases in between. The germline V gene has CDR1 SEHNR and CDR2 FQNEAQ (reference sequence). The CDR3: CASSLASGFNEKLFF. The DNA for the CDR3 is TGTGCCAGCAGCTTAGCGTCAGGATTTAATGAAAAACTGTTTTTT.

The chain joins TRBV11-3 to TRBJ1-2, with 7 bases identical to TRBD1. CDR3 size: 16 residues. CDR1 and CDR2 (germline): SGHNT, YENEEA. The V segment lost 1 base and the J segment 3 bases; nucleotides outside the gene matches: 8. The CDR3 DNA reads TGTGCCAGCAGCTTAGCGGGGACAGTAATGGACTATGGCTACACCTTC. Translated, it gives CASSLAGTVMDYGYTF.

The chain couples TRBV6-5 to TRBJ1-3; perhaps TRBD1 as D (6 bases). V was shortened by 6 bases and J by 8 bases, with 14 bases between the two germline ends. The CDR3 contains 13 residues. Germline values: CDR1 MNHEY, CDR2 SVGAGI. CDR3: CASSPQGFDTIYF. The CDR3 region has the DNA TGTGCCAGCAGCCCACAGGGTTTCGACACCATATATTTT.